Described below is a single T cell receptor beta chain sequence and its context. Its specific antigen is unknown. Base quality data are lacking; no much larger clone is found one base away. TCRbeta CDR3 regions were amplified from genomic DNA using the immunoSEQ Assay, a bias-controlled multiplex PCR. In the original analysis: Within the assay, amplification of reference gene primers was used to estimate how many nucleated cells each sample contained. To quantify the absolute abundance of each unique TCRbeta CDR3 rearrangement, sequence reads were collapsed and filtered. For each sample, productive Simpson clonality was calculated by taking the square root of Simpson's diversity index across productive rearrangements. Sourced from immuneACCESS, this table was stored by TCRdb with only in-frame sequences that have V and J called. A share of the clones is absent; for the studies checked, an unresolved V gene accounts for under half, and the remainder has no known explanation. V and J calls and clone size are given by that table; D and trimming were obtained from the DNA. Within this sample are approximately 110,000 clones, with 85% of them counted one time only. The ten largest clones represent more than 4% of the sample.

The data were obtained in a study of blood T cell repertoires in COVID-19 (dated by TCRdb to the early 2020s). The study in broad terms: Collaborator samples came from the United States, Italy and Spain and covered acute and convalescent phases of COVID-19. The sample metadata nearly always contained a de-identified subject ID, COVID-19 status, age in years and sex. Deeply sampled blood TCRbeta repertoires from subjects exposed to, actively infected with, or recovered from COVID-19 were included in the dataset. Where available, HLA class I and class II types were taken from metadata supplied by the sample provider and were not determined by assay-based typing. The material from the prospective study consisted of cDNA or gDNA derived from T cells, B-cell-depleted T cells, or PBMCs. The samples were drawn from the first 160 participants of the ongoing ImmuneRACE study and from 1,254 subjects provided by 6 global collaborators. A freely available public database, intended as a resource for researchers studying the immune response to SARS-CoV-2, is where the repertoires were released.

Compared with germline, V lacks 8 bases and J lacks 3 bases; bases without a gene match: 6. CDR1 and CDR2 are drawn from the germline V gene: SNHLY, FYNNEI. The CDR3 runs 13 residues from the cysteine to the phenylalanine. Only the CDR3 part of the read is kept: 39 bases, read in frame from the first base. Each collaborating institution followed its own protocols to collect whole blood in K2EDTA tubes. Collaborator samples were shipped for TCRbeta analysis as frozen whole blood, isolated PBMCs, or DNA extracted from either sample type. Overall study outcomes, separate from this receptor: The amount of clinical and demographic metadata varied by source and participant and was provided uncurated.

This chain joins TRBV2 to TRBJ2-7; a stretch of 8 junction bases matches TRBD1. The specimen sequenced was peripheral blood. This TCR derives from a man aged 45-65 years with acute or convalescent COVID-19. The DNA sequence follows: TGTGCCAGCGACCGGGACAGGAGCTACGAGCAGTACTTC. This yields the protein CASDRDRSYEQYF.